Listed below are T cell receptor beta chains from one sample, sequenced in a study of cytomegalovirus exposure and HLA in healthy donors. Only in-frame clones appear in the TCRdb table, and some are missing; sequencing was by immunoSEQ multiplex PCR. This specimen shows some 150,000 clones; the ten leading clones hold under 3.5%. What was sequenced was PBMCs. The source of these receptors is a man aged 35-49 years in good health and CMV-seronegative. Both conserved end residues are part of each CDR3. Fields, in order: D gene, V gene, CDR3 length, J gene, CDR3 protein, CDR3 DNA. A D gene is named only where the DNA matches it firmly.

d_call: TRBD1
v_call: TRBV28
cdr3_length: 13
j_call: TRBJ2-1
cdr3_aa: CATLWDSYNEQFF
cdr3_nt: TGTGCCACCCTATGGGACAGCTACAATGAGCAGTTCTTC

d_call: TRBD1
v_call: TRBV18
cdr3_length: 15
j_call: TRBJ1-2
cdr3_aa: CASSPQGASADGYTF
cdr3_nt: TGTGCCAGCTCACCACAGGGGGCGAGTGCTGATGGCTACACCTTC

d_call: -
v_call: TRBV6-5
cdr3_length: 13
j_call: TRBJ1-5
cdr3_aa: CASTESPYQPQHF
cdr3_nt: TGTGCCAGCACCGAGAGCCCTTATCAGCCCCAGCATTTT

d_call: TRBD1
v_call: TRBV4-1
cdr3_length: 14
j_call: TRBJ2-7
cdr3_aa: CASSQRTGSDEQYF
cdr3_nt: TGCGCCAGCAGCCAAAGGACAGGGAGCGACGAGCAGTACTTC

d_call: TRBD1
v_call: TRBV19
cdr3_length: 13
j_call: TRBJ2-7
cdr3_aa: CASSPRTGYEQYF
cdr3_nt: TGTGCCAGTAGTCCAAGGACAGGGTACGAGCAGTACTTC

d_call: TRBD2
v_call: TRBV6-7
cdr3_length: 20
j_call: TRBJ2-1
cdr3_aa: CASSYPPASGGASGYNEQFF
cdr3_nt: TGTGCCAGCAGTTACCCACCGGCTAGCGGGGGGGCGTCAGGGTACAATGAGCAGTTCTTC

d_call: TRBD1
v_call: TRBV6-1
cdr3_length: 15
j_call: TRBJ1-4
cdr3_aa: CASSEEGTVNEKLFF
cdr3_nt: TGTGCCAGCAGTGAGGAGGGGACAGTTAATGAAAAACTGTTTTTT

d_call: -
v_call: TRBV15
cdr3_length: 19
j_call: TRBJ2-6
cdr3_aa: CATSRGGTGTVTGANVLTF
cdr3_nt: TGTGCCACCAGCAGAGGAGGAACAGGGACGGTTACTGGGGCCAACGTCCTGACTTTC

d_call: -
v_call: TRBV4-1
cdr3_length: 16
j_call: TRBJ1-5
cdr3_aa: CASSQGGRQPYQPQHF
cdr3_nt: TGCGCCAGCAGCCAAGGGGGCCGACAGCCTTATCAGCCCCAGCATTTT

d_call: -
v_call: TRBV19
cdr3_length: 14
j_call: TRBJ2-7
cdr3_aa: CASRLGHHSYEQYF
cdr3_nt: TGTGCCAGTAGGTTGGGACACCACTCCTACGAGCAGTACTTC

d_call: TRBD1
v_call: TRBV5-1
cdr3_length: 15
j_call: TRBJ2-7
cdr3_aa: CASSSGTGRGDEQYF
cdr3_nt: TGCGCCAGCAGCTCAGGGACAGGGAGGGGGGACGAGCAGTACTTC

d_call: -
v_call: TRBV6-5
cdr3_length: 15
j_call: TRBJ1-1
cdr3_aa: CASTTQSDLNTEAFF
cdr3_nt: TGTGCCAGCACCACCCAGAGCGATTTAAACACTGAAGCTTTCTTT

d_call: TRBD1
v_call: TRBV5-1
cdr3_length: 17
j_call: TRBJ1-2
cdr3_aa: CASSPPPPRQGKYGYTF
cdr3_nt: TGCGCCAGCAGCCCTCCTCCCCCTCGACAGGGGAAGTATGGCTACACCTTC

d_call: -
v_call: TRBV18
cdr3_length: 17
j_call: TRBJ2-6
cdr3_aa: CASSPEQGGAGANVLTF
cdr3_nt: TGTGCCAGCTCACCAGAACAGGGAGGGGCTGGGGCCAACGTCCTGACTTTC

d_call: -
v_call: TRBV5-1
cdr3_length: 19
j_call: TRBJ2-2
cdr3_aa: CASSPERDWGIFGTGELFF
cdr3_nt: TGCGCCAGCAGCCCCGAACGGGACTGGGGGATATTTGGGACCGGGGAGCTGTTTTTT

d_call: TRBD1
v_call: TRBV11-3
cdr3_length: 14
j_call: TRBJ2-3
cdr3_aa: CASSVDRDTDTQYF
cdr3_nt: TGTGCCAGCAGCGTCGACAGGGACACAGATACGCAGTATTTT

d_call: TRBD1
v_call: TRBV6-4
cdr3_length: 13
j_call: TRBJ2-7
cdr3_aa: CASRRQGAREQYF
cdr3_nt: TGTGCCAGCCGAAGGCAGGGGGCGCGGGAGCAGTACTTC

d_call: TRBD2
v_call: TRBV29-1
cdr3_length: 13
j_call: TRBJ2-3
cdr3_aa: CSGTSGGTDTQYF
cdr3_nt: TGCAGCGGAACTAGCGGGGGCACAGATACGCAGTATTTT

d_call: -
v_call: TRBV29-1
cdr3_length: 11
j_call: TRBJ2-7
cdr3_aa: CSVEDTYEQYF
cdr3_nt: TGCAGCGTTGAAGATACCTACGAGCAGTACTTC

d_call: -
v_call: TRBV6-1
cdr3_length: 13
j_call: TRBJ1-1
cdr3_aa: CASSVGQNTEAFF
cdr3_nt: TGTGCCAGCAGTGTCGGTCAGAACACTGAAGCTTTCTTT

d_call: TRBD1
v_call: TRBV7-8
cdr3_length: 14
j_call: TRBJ2-1
cdr3_aa: CASSLGTGPNEQFF
cdr3_nt: TGTGCCAGCAGTTTAGGGACAGGCCCCAATGAGCAGTTCTTC

d_call: TRBD2
v_call: TRBV12-5
cdr3_length: 15
j_call: TRBJ2-1
cdr3_aa: CASGPKRGGYNEQFF
cdr3_nt: TGTGCTAGTGGCCCCAAGCGGGGGGGGTACAATGAGCAGTTCTTC

d_call: TRBD1
v_call: TRBV5-1
cdr3_length: 21
j_call: TRBJ1-1
cdr3_aa: CASSLGVRDRGRSLWNTEAFF
cdr3_nt: TGCGCCAGCAGCTTGGGGGTGCGGGACAGGGGGCGCAGTTTGTGGAACACTGAAGCTTTCTTT

d_call: -
v_call: TRBV11-3
cdr3_length: 15
j_call: TRBJ2-2
cdr3_aa: CASSVQGASGGELFF
cdr3_nt: TGTGCCAGCAGCGTCCAAGGGGCCTCGGGCGGGGAGCTGTTTTTT

d_call: -
v_call: TRBV6-5
cdr3_length: 13
j_call: TRBJ1-1
cdr3_aa: CASRMTQGNEAFF
cdr3_nt: TGTGCCAGCAGGATGACTCAGGGGAATGAAGCTTTCTTT

d_call: -
v_call: TRBV13
cdr3_length: 12
j_call: TRBJ2-7
cdr3_aa: CASSFPGYEQYF
cdr3_nt: TGTGCCAGCAGCTTCCCCGGCTACGAGCAGTACTTC

d_call: -
v_call: TRBV28
cdr3_length: 15
j_call: TRBJ2-3
cdr3_aa: CASIAPVPSADTQYF
cdr3_nt: TGTGCCAGCATAGCCCCCGTCCCGAGCGCAGATACGCAGTATTTT

d_call: TRBD1
v_call: TRBV5-6
cdr3_length: 16
j_call: TRBJ1-5
cdr3_aa: CASSPGDRGSDQPQHF
cdr3_nt: TGTGCCAGCAGCCCCGGAGACAGGGGGTCAGATCAGCCCCAGCATTTT